A single sample is the source of the 19 T cell receptor beta chains below, sequenced in a study of technical replicates of blood from several donors. Profiled with immunoSEQ multiplex PCR; TCRdb holds only in-frame clones, not every one. The data hold about 61,000 clones, with around 97% observed a single time. The sequencing sample was made of T cells isolated from PBMCs. These receptors were collected from a human donor in good health.

The chain uses TRBV18 and TRBJ2-2; weak D call: TRBD2 (5 bases). The CDR3 is 14 residues long. With 5 bases removed from V and 5 bases from J, the gap between germline ends came to 12 bases. Germline lookup yields CDR1 KGHSH and CDR2 LQKENI. CDR3 in amino acids: CASSFVPGTGELFF. For the CDR3, the DNA is TGTGCCAGCTCATTCGTGCCGGGGACCGGGGAGCTGTTTTTT.

The V gene is TRBV5-1, the J gene TRBJ1-4; D gene unclear. This CDR3 contains 14 residues. Between the trimmed V and J ends, which lost 2 bases and 0 bases, there was a span of 5 bases. The germline V gene encodes CDR1 SGHRS and CDR2 YFSETQ. The CDR3 spells CASSFDSTNEKLFF. The CDR3 DNA follows: TGCGCCAGCAGCTTTGACTCAACTAATGAAAAACTGTTTTTT.

This chain connects TRBV28 to TRBJ2-1, with 8 bases identical to TRBD2. Germline lookup yields CDR1 MDHEN and CDR2 SYDVKM. Trimming removed 6 bases from V and 5 bases from J; junction bases left unmatched: 18. This CDR3 has 18 residues. CDR3 sequence: CASRPAGMSGGGNNEQFF. For the CDR3, the DNA is TGTGCCAGCAGACCTGCCGGCATGTCGGGAGGGGGGAACAATGAGCAGTTCTTC.

V and J are TRBV7-9 and TRBJ2-5, with a weak D call TRBD1 (6 bases). Per germline, CDR1 SEHNR and CDR2 FQNEAQ (reference sequence). The CDR3 loop spans 16 amino acids. The V end lost 5 bases, the J end lost 5 bases, and 21 bases lay between the germline ends. CDR3 loop: CASSKQLDSFPETQYF. For the CDR3, the DNA is TGTGCCAGCAGCAAACAACTGGACAGTTTTCCGGAGACCCAGTACTTC.

This clone has only one observation. The junction departs from the called germline gene at one end, perhaps through a read error. The CDR3 loop reads CASSLDGTGDVLTF. CDR3 sequence (DNA): TGTGCTAGCAGCTTAGATGGGACAGGCGACGTCCTGACTTTC. The chain is built from TRBV7-7 and TRBJ2-6; 8 nucleotides match TRBD1. CDR1 SSHAT and CDR2 FNYEAQ come from the germline V gene (reference sequence). The CDR3 loop spans 14 amino acids.

In regard to this clone: One end of the junction is discordant with germline, which a read error may explain. This chain connects TRBV9 to TRBJ1-1; 7 nucleotides agree with TRBD1. Germline V gene sequence: CDR1 SGDLS, CDR2 YYNGEE. The CDR3 has 14 amino acids. The CDR3 DNA is TGTGCCAGCAGCACAACAGGGGTGAATACTGAAGCTTTCTTT. Translating it yields CASSTTGVNTEAFF.

This chain links TRBV7-9 with TRBJ2-3, with a possible D match to TRBD2 (5 bases). The V and J ends lost 4 bases and 5 bases respectively, with 13 bases between them. The CDR3 extends over 14 amino acids. Germline V gene data show CDR1 as SEHNR and CDR2 as FQNEAQ (reference sequence). CDR3 amino acids: CASSSGRVGDTQYF. CDR3 in DNA: TGTGCCAGCAGCTCCGGGCGGGTGGGAGATACGCAGTATTTT.

CDR3 sequence: CASSPGASDEQYF. CDR3 bases: TGTGCCAGCAGCCCCGGTGCGTCCGACGAGCAGTACTTC. The genes are TRBV7-3 and TRBJ2-7; D call uncertain. The CDR3 length is 13 residues. The germline V gene encodes CDR1 SGHTA and CDR2 FQGTGA. V dropped 5 bases and J dropped 5 bases, with 13 bases sitting between them.

The genes are TRBV27 and TRBJ2-7; TRBD2 agrees at 9 bases. Germline assignment: CDR1 MNHEY and CDR2 SMNVEV (reference sequence). CDR3 length: 14 residues. J was trimmed by 2 bases and V by 4 bases; bases with no gene match: 3. CDR3 protein: CASSSLAGPYEQYF. The CDR3 DNA follows: TGTGCCAGCAGTTCGCTAGCGGGACCCTACGAGCAGTACTTC.

The chain has TRBV18 and TRBJ1-4; D remains unclear. CDR3 length equals 18 residues. Between the trimmed V and J ends, which lost 2 bases and 0 bases, there was a span of 16 bases. Germline CDR1 is KGHSH and CDR2 is LQKENI. The CDR3 region is CASSPSPRQRSTNEKLFF. The CDR3 coding sequence is TGTGCCAGCTCACCATCTCCACGCCAACGGTCAACTAATGAAAAACTGTTTTTT.

The CDR3 here is CASSVQTNTGELFF. The DNA of the CDR3 is TGTGCCAGCAGCGTGCAGACGAACACCGGGGAGCTGTTTTTT. The chain is built from TRBV5-6 and TRBJ2-2; D remains unclear. Trimming removed 4 bases at V and 0 bases at J, with 7 bases between. Germline lookup yields CDR1 SGHDT and CDR2 YYEEEE. This CDR3 is built from 14 residues.

V usage is TRBV5-6 and J usage is TRBJ1-1, with D possibly being TRBD1 (6 bases). This CDR3 has 14 residues. Germline V gives CDR1 SGHDT, CDR2 YYEEEE. V dropped 0 bases and J dropped 3 bases, with 9 bases sitting between them. CDR3 in amino acids: CASSLVGGDTEAFF. CDR3 sequence (DNA): TGTGCCAGCAGCTTGGTAGGGGGGGACACTGAAGCTTTCTTT.

CDR3 region: CASTRLGGTGTQYF. The CDR3 nucleotides read TGTGCCAGCACCCGCTTGGGAGGGACGGGGACCCAGTACTTC. J is TRBJ2-5 and V is TRBV27, with TRBD2 identical over 7 bases. With 7 bases clipped from V and 7 bases from J, the junction kept 12 bases outside the gene matches. In germline, CDR1 is MNHEY, CDR2 SMNVEV (reference sequence). The CDR3 loop spans 14 amino acids.

V and J are TRBV2 and TRBJ2-7, with D maybe TRBD1 (6 bases). There are 14 residues in the CDR3. CDR1 is SNHLY, CDR2 FYNNEI, per germline. Trimming pared 5 bases from V and 0 bases from J, leaving 11 bases between. CDR3 residues: CASSSRTASYEQYF. For the CDR3, the DNA is TGTGCCAGCAGTTCTCGGACAGCCTCCTACGAGCAGTACTTC.

The chain carries TRBV19 and TRBJ1-1; 8 nucleotides agree with TRBD1. Per the germline V gene, CDR1 is LNHDA and CDR2 is SQIVND (reference sequence). V lost 7 bases and J lost 8; bases outside the gene matches: 9. The CDR3 covers 13 residues. The CDR3 region is CASTRDRGTEAFF. The CDR3 DNA reads TGTGCCAGTACCCGTGACAGGGGCACAGAAGCTTTCTTT.

This chain links TRBV12-5 with TRBJ2-1, with 7 bases aligning to TRBD2. V was pared by 9 bases and J by 6 bases, with 11 bases of the junction left unmatched. The CDR3 loop spans 14 amino acids. Germline-derived CDR1 and CDR2 are LGHNT and FRNRAP. The CDR3 region is CASQRGLFINEQFF. The DNA for the CDR3 is TGTGCTAGCCAGCGGGGTCTCTTTATCAATGAGCAGTTCTTC.

This chain joins TRBV6-5 and TRBJ2-7; 8 bases line up with TRBD2. Unmatched junction bases numbered 3, after V lost 0 bases and J lost 2 bases. CDR1 and CDR2 (germline): MNHEY, SVGAGI. The CDR3 has 15 residues. The CDR3 DNA reads TGTGCCAGCAGTTACTCGGCGGGAGGTACCTACGAGCAGTACTTC. Encoded protein: CASSYSAGGTYEQYF.

The DNA of the CDR3 is TGTGCCAGCAGTTCTCAGGGAACGAACACTGAAGCTTTCTTT. This translates into CASSSQGTNTEAFF. V usage is TRBV6-5 and J usage is TRBJ1-1; D is possibly TRBD1 (5 bases). Germline-derived CDR1 and CDR2 are MNHEY and SVGAGI. V gave up 4 bases and J gave up 1 base, with 10 bases separating them. The CDR3 spans 14 residues.

This chain joins TRBV5-4 and TRBJ2-7; tentatively, D is TRBD2 (5 bases). With 0 bases removed from V and 3 bases from J, the gap between germline ends came to 13 bases. The CDR3 covers 15 residues. Per the germline V gene, CDR1 is SGHNT and CDR2 is YYREEE (reference sequence). The CDR3 protein is CASSLGPSPGYEQYF. CDR3 nucleotides: TGTGCCAGCAGCTTGGGCCCTAGCCCAGGCTACGAGCAGTACTTC.